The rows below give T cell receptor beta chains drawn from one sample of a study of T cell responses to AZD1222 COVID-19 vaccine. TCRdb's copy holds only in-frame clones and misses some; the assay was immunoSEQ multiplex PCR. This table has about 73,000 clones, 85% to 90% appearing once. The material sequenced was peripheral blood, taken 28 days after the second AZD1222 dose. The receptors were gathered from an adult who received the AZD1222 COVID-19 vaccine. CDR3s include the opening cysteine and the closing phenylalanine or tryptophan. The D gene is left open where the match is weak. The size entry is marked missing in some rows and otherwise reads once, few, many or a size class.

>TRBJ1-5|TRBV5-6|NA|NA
CASSLLGYGSNQPQHF
TGTGCCAGCAGCTTGCTTGGGTATGGGAGCAATCAGCCCCAGCATTTT
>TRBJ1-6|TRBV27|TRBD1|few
CASSLQRGRSPLHF
TGTGCCAGCAGTCTTCAAAGGGGGCGGTCACCCCTCCACTTT
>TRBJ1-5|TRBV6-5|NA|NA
CASKGNSIGNQPQHF
TGTGCCAGCAAGGGGAATTCTATCGGAAATCAGCCCCAGCATTTT
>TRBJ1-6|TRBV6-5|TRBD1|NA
CASSPGTGESPLHF
TGTGCCAGCAGCCCCGGGACAGGGGAATCACCCCTCCACTTT
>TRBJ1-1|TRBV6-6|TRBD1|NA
CASKTGGTEAFF
TGTGCCAGCAAGACAGGGGGCACTGAAGCTTTCTTT
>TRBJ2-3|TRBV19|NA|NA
CASSLSRGLTDTQYF
TGTGCCAGTAGCCTCTCGCGGGGTCTTACAGATACGCAGTATTTT
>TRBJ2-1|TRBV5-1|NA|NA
CASSFRVDNEQFF
TGCGCCAGCAGCTTTCGGGTAGACAATGAGCAGTTCTTC
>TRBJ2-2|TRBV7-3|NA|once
CASGQGNTGELFF
TGTGCCAGCGGCCAGGGAAACACCGGGGAGCTGTTTTTT
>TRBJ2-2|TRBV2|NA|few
CASRTVNTGELFF
TGTGCCAGCAGGACAGTGAACACCGGGGAGCTGTTTTTT
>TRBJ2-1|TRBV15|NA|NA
CATSDDSYNEQFF
TGTGCCACCAGTGACGACTCCTACAATGAGCAGTTCTTC
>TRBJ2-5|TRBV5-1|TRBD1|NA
CASNKQGAGGETQYF
TGCGCCAGCAACAAACAGGGGGCCGGGGGAGAGACCCAGTACTTC
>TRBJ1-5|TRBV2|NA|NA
CASSVGAGSQPQHF
TGTGCCAGCAGTGTAGGGGCAGGGAGTCAGCCCCAGCATTTT
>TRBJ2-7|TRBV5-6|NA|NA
CASSLAPYEQYF
TGTGCCAGCAGCTTGGCCCCCTACGAGCAGTACTTC
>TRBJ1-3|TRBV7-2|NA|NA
CASSTPAGRSGNTIYF
TGTGCCAGCAGCACACCCGCGGGCCGCTCTGGAAACACCATATATTTT
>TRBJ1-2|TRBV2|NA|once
CASRELEYGYTF
TGTGCCAGCAGGGAATTGGAGTATGGCTACACCTTC
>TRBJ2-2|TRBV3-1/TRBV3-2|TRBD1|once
CASSDRGRAGELFF
TGTGCCAGCAGTGACAGGGGGCGCGCCGGGGAGCTGTTTTTT
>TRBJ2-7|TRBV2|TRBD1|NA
CASSSGQDTYEQYF
TGTGCCAGCAGTTCGGGACAGGATACCTACGAGCAGTACTTC
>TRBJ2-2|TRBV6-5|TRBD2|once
CASRQLAGPELFF
TGTGCCAGCAGACAACTAGCGGGGCCGGAGCTGTTTTTT
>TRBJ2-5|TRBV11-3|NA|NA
CASSNPRGTPRAETQYF
TGTGCCAGCAGCAACCCGAGGGGGACGCCCAGGGCGGAGACCCAGTACTTC
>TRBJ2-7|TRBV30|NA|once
CAWTPQRPPGEQYF
TGTGCCTGGACGCCTCAGCGACCCCCGGGCGAGCAGTACTTC
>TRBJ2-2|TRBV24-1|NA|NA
CATSDPEPGRELFF
TGTGCCACCAGTGACCCCGAGCCGGGCCGGGAGCTGTTTTTT
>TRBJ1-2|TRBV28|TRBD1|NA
CASSLPDRGQNYGYTF
TGTGCCAGCAGTTTACCGGACAGGGGACAAAACTATGGCTACACCTTC
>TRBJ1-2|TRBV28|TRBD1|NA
CASSWGQNYGYTF
TGTGCCAGCAGTTGGGGACAGAACTATGGCTACACCTTC
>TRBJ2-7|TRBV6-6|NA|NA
CASSYSEGAGEQYF
TGTGCCAGCAGTTACTCCGAGGGGGCGGGGGAGCAGTACTTC
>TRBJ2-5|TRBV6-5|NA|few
CASRESETQYF
TGTGCCAGCCGGGAGTCCGAGACCCAGTACTTC